The present T cell receptor (beta chain) was sequenced within a study of shared clonotypes between healthy human individuals (TCRdb year 2020). Turning to the overall study: The cohort comprised a couple of women and a few men aged 18 to 49 years. For each donor, CD4 naive and CD4 memory were each run on three plates, CD8 naive on two plates, and CD8 memory on one plate. To estimate repertoire size and how much clonotype sharing occurs between individuals, the study deeply sequenced the blood TCR repertoires of roughly 5 healthy adults. To increase sequencing depth and limit assay-specific biases, different laboratories used diverse techniques to prepare libraries and sequence TCR repertoires. Each donor's leukapheresis produced roughly between roughly 0.94 and 9.5 billion PBMCs. The full study reports these points: Rarefaction of sorted-subset datasets indicated incomplete sequencing despite the large sequencing depth. Naive subsets generally had larger estimated clonotype richness than memory subsets. Sharing across a handful of donors was observed for roughly 5% of naive CD4, about 3.2% of naive CD8, over 2% of memory CD4, and about 0.4% of memory CD8 clonotypes. Only blood was sampled, and tissue TCR repertoires likely differ from those in blood. Based on pairwise subsampling, the degree of clonotype sharing among donors was expected to be affected by sequencing depth. Higher generation probabilities were observed for clonotypes shared by all four sorted-subset donors than for non-shared clonotypes. Because the study included a small number of donors, the genetic and exposure-history diversity represented was limited.

TCR CDR3 regions were amplified from genomic DNA by multiplex PCR using the deep immunoSEQ assay. For each cell subset, the extracted genomic DNA was distributed evenly across all wells of several immunoSEQ 96-well plates, and each plate served as one replicate. For sorted subsets, roughly 200 ng of genomic DNA, equivalent to 25,000 to 35,000 T cell genomes, went into each replicate PCR. Purified libraries were quantified with a Qubit 3.0 fluorometer, sized on a Bioanalyzer 2100, and re-quantified with the KAPA Library Quantification kit. A separate single-read 150-cycle Illumina NextSeq 550 flow cell was used to sequence each immunoSEQ 96-well plate. Regarding the original processing steps: Because the immunoSEQ output held only junctional sequences and lacked quality scores, the filtering could not match the filtering applied to full-length reads. Sequences were annotated with PyIR, a Python wrapper for IgBLAST v1.9, and V/J genes and CDR3 were assigned using IMGT germline references. Any read was removed if the V/J assignment was weak (E-value above 1e-6), the CDR3 was missing, or the read contained stop codons, out-of-frame junctions, or ambiguous translated residues. V3J clonotypes were defined by identical inferred V gene, J gene, and CDR3 amino acid sequence. To compute the percentage overlap between repertoires, the number of shared unique clonotypes was divided by the size of the smaller repertoire. Repertoire richness was assessed with RTK rarefaction, the Chao1 estimator, and Recon v2.1 estimates of unobserved clonotypes. Generation probabilities for all TCRbeta clonotypes obtained by the gDNA method from a handful of donors were computed using OLGA. Sourced from immuneACCESS, this table was stored by TCRdb with only in-frame sequences that have V and J called. A share of the clones is absent; for the studies checked, an unresolved V gene accounts for under half, and the remainder has no known explanation. The V and J calls and the clone size are those of that table, but D and trimming were determined from the DNA. The sample table records millions of clones; about 94% of these occur just once. The top ten clones comprise about 1.1% of the sample.

With regard to this clone: The antigen this receptor binds is unknown. No base qualities exist here, and no much larger clone lies one base off it. The sample holds other DNA sequences that translate to the same CDR3.

Spanning cysteine to phenylalanine, the CDR3 consists of 13 amino acids. Only the CDR3 DNA stays, 39 bases, in frame from base 1. CDR1 and CDR2 are read off the germline V gene (reference sequence) as MNHEY and SMNVEV. V is cut by 5 bases and J by 0 bases, and the space between the germline ends is 4 bases. For the CD8 naive samples, CD45RO-negative cells were positively selected for CCR7, yielding a CD45RA+CCR7+ population from which TemRA cells were excluded. Healthy HIV-negative adults with no recently reported acute infections or vaccinations were included as donors. Every donor was a Caucasian adult living in Nashville, Tennessee, USA. Blood was collected by leukapheresis, and PBMCs were isolated by Ficoll-Histopaque density gradient centrifugation and then cryopreserved in liquid nitrogen vapor phase. Purity and quantity of every magnetically sorted T cell population were checked by analytical flow cytometry. Genomic DNA was isolated from every sorted fraction and measured by UV absorbance on a Nanodrop 2000c.

This TCR derives from a man aged 18 to 35 in good health. The V and J segments used are TRBV27 and TRBJ2-2, with no D gene named confidently. The source material was naive CD8+ T cells sorted from blood. What the cell subset or site label conveys for this sample: CD45RA+CCR7+. CDR3 reads: CASSPPNTGELFF. Read as DNA, the sequence is TGTGCCAGCAGTCCCCCGAACACCGGGGAGCTGTTTTTT.